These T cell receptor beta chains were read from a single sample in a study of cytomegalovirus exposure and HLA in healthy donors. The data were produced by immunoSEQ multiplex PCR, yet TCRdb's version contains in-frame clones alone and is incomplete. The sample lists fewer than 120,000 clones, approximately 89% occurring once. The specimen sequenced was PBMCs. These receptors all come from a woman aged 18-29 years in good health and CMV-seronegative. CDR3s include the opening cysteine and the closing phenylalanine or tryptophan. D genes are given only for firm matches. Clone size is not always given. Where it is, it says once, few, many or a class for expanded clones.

CDR3 DNA: TGTGCCAGCAGCCCCGGACTGTCGAGCTCCTACGAGCAGTACTTC
CDR3 protein: CASSPGLSSSYEQYF
V gene: TRBV6-5
clone size: .
J gene: TRBJ2-7
D gene: .

CDR3 DNA: TGCGCCAGCAGCGCGGACAGGCTAACCGGGGAGCTGTTTTTT
CDR3 protein: CASSADRLTGELFF
V gene: TRBV5-1
clone size: once
J gene: TRBJ2-2
D gene: TRBD1

CDR3 DNA: TGTGCCAGTAAAGATCGGGACAGGGTATTCAGCAATCAGCCCCAGCATTTT
CDR3 protein: CASKDRDRVFSNQPQHF
V gene: TRBV19
clone size: .
J gene: TRBJ1-5
D gene: TRBD1

CDR3 DNA: TGTGCCACCAACGAGCCGCGCACGACTAGTGAGGGGGAGACCCAGTACTTC
CDR3 protein: CATNEPRTTSEGETQYF
V gene: TRBV28
clone size: .
J gene: TRBJ2-5
D gene: .

CDR3 DNA: TGCGCCAGCAGCGACCCAACAGGGAAAGATACGCAGTATTTT
CDR3 protein: CASSDPTGKDTQYF
V gene: TRBV4-3
clone size: .
J gene: TRBJ2-3
D gene: .

CDR3 DNA: TGCGCCAGCAGCTTAGCGGGATCCCAAGAGACCCAGTACTTC
CDR3 protein: CASSLAGSQETQYF
V gene: TRBV5-1
clone size: .
J gene: TRBJ2-5
D gene: TRBD2

CDR3 DNA: TGTGCCAGCAGCTTAGTGGCGGGAGAGGGGGAGACCCAGTACTTC
CDR3 protein: CASSLVAGEGETQYF
V gene: TRBV7-6
clone size: .
J gene: TRBJ2-5
D gene: TRBD2

CDR3 DNA: TGTGCCAGCAGCTGGCGTGAGGGGGCAGGAGACGGCTACACCTTC
CDR3 protein: CASSWREGAGDGYTF
V gene: TRBV11-3
clone size: .
J gene: TRBJ1-2
D gene: TRBD1

CDR3 DNA: TGTGCCAGCAGTGCGGAGAACGAGCAGTACTTC
CDR3 protein: CASSAENEQYF
V gene: TRBV2
clone size: .
J gene: TRBJ2-7
D gene: .

CDR3 DNA: TGTGCCAGCACCCCGGGACTAGCGGGAATCTACGAGCAGTACTTC
CDR3 protein: CASTPGLAGIYEQYF
V gene: TRBV2
clone size: .
J gene: TRBJ2-7
D gene: TRBD2

CDR3 DNA: TGTGCCAGCAGTCGTCGACAGGGGGCCACTGAAGCTTTCTTT
CDR3 protein: CASSRRQGATEAFF
V gene: TRBV2
clone size: .
J gene: TRBJ1-1
D gene: TRBD1

CDR3 DNA: TGTGCCAGCAGCGCCGGACTAAACTACGAGCAGTACTTC
CDR3 protein: CASSAGLNYEQYF
V gene: TRBV9
clone size: .
J gene: TRBJ2-7
D gene: .

CDR3 DNA: TGTGCCAGCTCCCCAGAGGGTTGGAACACTGAAGCTTTCTTT
CDR3 protein: CASSPEGWNTEAFF
V gene: TRBV6-5
clone size: .
J gene: TRBJ1-1
D gene: .

CDR3 DNA: TGTGCCAGCAGTTTTCTTTTAACCGGGACAGGGGACTATGGCTACACCTTC
CDR3 protein: CASSFLLTGTGDYGYTF
V gene: TRBV28
clone size: .
J gene: TRBJ1-2
D gene: TRBD1

CDR3 DNA: TGTGCCAGCAGCTTTAGCGGGGGGTTCAATGAGCAGTTCTTC
CDR3 protein: CASSFSGGFNEQFF
V gene: TRBV5-8
clone size: .
J gene: TRBJ2-1
D gene: TRBD2

CDR3 DNA: TGTGCCAGCTCAGCGGGAAGTGCGTACAATGAGCAGTTCTTC
CDR3 protein: CASSAGSAYNEQFF
V gene: TRBV27
clone size: once
J gene: TRBJ2-1
D gene: TRBD2

CDR3 DNA: TGCGCCAGCAGCCAAGATAGAGGAGGGGTTAATTACTATGGCTACACCTTC
CDR3 protein: CASSQDRGGVNYYGYTF
V gene: TRBV4-1
clone size: .
J gene: TRBJ1-2
D gene: .

CDR3 DNA: TGTGCCAGCAGCCCAATTCCATCCGGGGAGCTGTTTTTT
CDR3 protein: CASSPIPSGELFF
V gene: TRBV27
clone size: .
J gene: TRBJ2-2
D gene: .

CDR3 DNA: TGTGCCAGCAGCCAGTATACCGGGACAGGGTATGGCACAGATACGCAGTATTTT
CDR3 protein: CASSQYTGTGYGTDTQYF
V gene: TRBV14
clone size: .
J gene: TRBJ2-3
D gene: TRBD1

CDR3 DNA: TGCGCCAGCAGCCAGGAGGGTGGAGCCAAAAACATTCAGTACTTC
CDR3 protein: CASSQEGGAKNIQYF
V gene: TRBV4-1
clone size: once
J gene: TRBJ2-4
D gene: .

CDR3 DNA: TGTGCCAGCAGCCCCGGCGCAGGGGTGGTCAATGAGCAGTTCTTC
CDR3 protein: CASSPGAGVVNEQFF
V gene: TRBV7-3
clone size: .
J gene: TRBJ2-1
D gene: .

CDR3 DNA: TGTGCCAGCAGTTATATTACAGATACGCAGTATTTT
CDR3 protein: CASSYITDTQYF
V gene: TRBV2
clone size: once
J gene: TRBJ2-3
D gene: .

CDR3 DNA: TGTGCCTGGAGTGAATTAACAGGGGGGTTGTACGAGCAGTACTTC
CDR3 protein: CAWSELTGGLYEQYF
V gene: TRBV30
clone size: .
J gene: TRBJ2-7
D gene: TRBD1

CDR3 DNA: TGTGCCAGTAGTTCCGGGACAGAACACTACGAGCAGTACTTC
CDR3 protein: CASSSGTEHYEQYF
V gene: TRBV19
clone size: .
J gene: TRBJ2-7
D gene: TRBD1

CDR3 DNA: TGTGCCAGCAGAGGAGCGGCAGATACGCAGTATTTT
CDR3 protein: CASRGAADTQYF
V gene: TRBV6-6
clone size: .
J gene: TRBJ2-3
D gene: .

CDR3 DNA: TGCGCCAGCAGCTCTTTACAGGGCGCCAAGGAAAAACTGTTTTTT
CDR3 protein: CASSSLQGAKEKLFF
V gene: TRBV5-1
clone size: .
J gene: TRBJ1-4
D gene: .

CDR3 DNA: TGTGCCAGCAGCACAGGGGATACCCACGAGCAGTACTTC
CDR3 protein: CASSTGDTHEQYF
V gene: TRBV5-4
clone size: .
J gene: TRBJ2-7
D gene: TRBD1

CDR3 DNA: TGTGCCAGCAGCCAAGGACTAGCTTACAATGAGCAGTTCTTC
CDR3 protein: CASSQGLAYNEQFF
V gene: TRBV4-2
clone size: .
J gene: TRBJ2-1
D gene: TRBD2

CDR3 DNA: TGCGCCAGCAGCCAAAATTTCGGACTAGCGGCTAACAATGAGCAGTTCTTC
CDR3 protein: CASSQNFGLAANNEQFF
V gene: TRBV4-3
clone size: .
J gene: TRBJ2-1
D gene: TRBD2

CDR3 DNA: TGTGCCAGCAGCGTAGGGCGGTTGAACACTGAAGCTTTCTTT
CDR3 protein: CASSVGRLNTEAFF
V gene: TRBV9
clone size: .
J gene: TRBJ1-1
D gene: .

CDR3 DNA: TGTGCCACCAGCAGAGATCAGATAAGGGGACACAGTAGAGGGGATGGCTACACCTTC
CDR3 protein: CATSRDQIRGHSRGDGYTF
V gene: TRBV15
clone size: .
J gene: TRBJ1-2
D gene: .

CDR3 DNA: TGTGCCAGCAGCTTGGACGGGAGAGATCCCGGGGAGCTGTTTTTT
CDR3 protein: CASSLDGRDPGELFF
V gene: TRBV5-4
clone size: .
J gene: TRBJ2-2
D gene: .